This entry lists 7 T cell receptor beta chains sequenced from one sample in a study of T cell clonality in common variable immunodeficiency (dated by TCRdb to the mid-2010s). To prepare the library, the immunoSEQ multiplex PCR assay was applied. TCRdb took over this immuneACCESS table, retaining in-frame rearrangements with V and J assigned. Such tables are incomplete; in checked studies, under half of the missing clones stem from an unresolved V gene, and the remainder is unexplained. The sample features 45,000 to 70,000 clones, and none is a singleton. Of the sample, roughly 5.3% is held by the ten largest clones. The specimen sequenced was peripheral blood mononuclear cells. These receptors originate from a person aged 18-70 years in good health.

This clone was seen repeatedly, ten times or more. The read terminates 3 residues ahead of where the CDR3 ends, so the germline J gene completes it. The chain has TRBV5-1 and TRBJ2-5; no clear D. This CDR3 comprises 14 residues. Germline V gives CDR1 SGHRS, CDR2 YFSETQ. V was shortened by 4 bases and J by 4 bases, with 14 bases between the two germline ends. This CDR3 is CASSPAALGETQYF. The covered CDR3 bases are TGCGCCAGCAGCCCGGCGGCCTTGGGAGAGACC.

There are many counts of this clone. The missing CDR3 end, 3 residues past where the read stops, is filled in from the germline J gene. V usage is TRBV20-1 and J usage is TRBJ2-7; D uncertain. Trimming removed 1 base from V and 6 bases from J, with 13 bases in between. This CDR3 region has 13 residues. In germline, CDR1 is DFQATT, CDR2 SNEGSKA (reference sequence). The DNA read from the CDR3 is TGCAGTGCTAGAGCCGGCGGATGGCTCGAG. It specifies CSARAGGWLE. The full-length CDR3 reads as CSARAGGWLEQYF.

This clone came up many times. CDR3 loop: CASSIRDIQETQYF. CDR3 bases read: TGTGCCAGTAGTATTCGGGACATTCAAGAGACC. The V call is TRBV19, the J call TRBJ2-5; the D gene is possibly TRBD1 (6 bases). From the germline J gene comes the end of the CDR3, since the read stops 3 residues before it. V dropped 3 bases and J dropped 2 bases, with 10 bases sitting between them. CDR1 is LNHDA, CDR2 SQIVND, per germline (reference sequence). The CDR3 length is 14 residues.

This clone has a count of ten or more. The read ends 3 residues before the CDR3 terminus; that terminus is restored from the germline J gene. This chain joins TRBV19 and TRBJ1-6, with D uncertain. The germline V gene has CDR1 LNHDA and CDR2 SQIVND (reference sequence). The CDR3 sequence is 13 residues long. V shed 5 bases and J shed 9 bases, with 11 bases lying between them. CDR3 residues: CASSPLDGSPLHF. Incomplete CDR3 DNA: TGTGCCAGTAGTCCCTTAGATGGTTCACCC. Using reference TRBV19 and TRBJ1-6 for the parts outside the CDR3, the full variable domain is DGGITQSPKYLFRKEGQNVTLSCEQNLNHDAMYWYRQDPGQGLRLIYYSQIVNDFQKGDIAEGYSVSREKKESFPLTVTSAQKNPTAFYLCASSPLDGSPLHFGNGTRLTVT.

At least ten counts were recorded for this clone. The DNA ends 3 residues before the CDR3 does, and the rest of the CDR3 is filled in from the germline J gene. The chain uses TRBV19 and TRBJ1-5; TRBD1 aligns across 9 bases. The junction had 11 bases not matched to a gene; V was cut back by 7 bases and J by 7 bases. The CDR3 spans 15 residues. The germline V gene encodes CDR1 LNHDA and CDR2 SQIVND (reference sequence). The CDR3 sequence: CASTKGQGGSQPQHF. CDR3 DNA, as far as it was read: TGTGCCAGTACGAAGGGACAGGGAGGGTCCCAGCCC.

This clone was detected many times. The CDR3 end falls 3 residues outside the read, so it is completed with the germline J gene. The gene calls are TRBV19 and TRBJ2-1; D unresolved. The CDR3 consists of 12 residues. Trimming stripped 5 bases from V and 7 bases from J, with 9 bases between. From germline, CDR1 is LNHDA and CDR2 SQIVND (reference sequence). The CDR3: CASSRLGNEQFF. Partial CDR3 DNA: TGTGCCAGTAGTCGTCTCGGGAATGAG.

This clone was seen ten or more times. The CDR3 goes on 3 residues after the read ends, and that part is filled in from the germline J gene. The V and J genes are TRBV6-2 or TRBV6-3 and TRBJ1-2, with 7 nucleotides matching TRBD1. V was pared by 2 bases and J by 5 bases, with 5 bases of the junction left unmatched. The germline gives CDR1 MNHEY, CDR2 SVGEGT. The CDR3 spans 14 residues. This CDR3 reads CASSYAGTAYGYTF. The sequenced CDR3 bases are TGTGCCAGCAGTTACGCCGGGACAGCATATGGC.